This is a list of T cell receptor beta chains from one sample in a study of T cell responses to AZD1222 COVID-19 vaccine. The data were produced by immunoSEQ multiplex PCR, yet TCRdb's version contains in-frame clones alone and is incomplete. The repertoire holds approximately 190,000 clones, with 80% to 90% as singletons. The sequences come from peripheral blood, collected on day 0 of MenACWY control vaccination. The receptors derive from an adult in good health. Each CDR3 is given without its conserved first and last residue.

TRBV5-1,TRBJ1-1,ASSPEGVWGSTEAF
TRBV7-9,TRBJ1-1,ASSLGSGTRLNTEAF
TRBV28,TRBJ1-4,ASSLSGTGDNEKLF
TRBV5-1,TRBJ2-5,ASSLVAGGQETQY
TRBV21-1,TRBJ2-3,ASSEGPGSTDTQY
TRBV5-1,TRBJ2-7,ASSRDLSTYEQY
TRBV19,TRBJ1-5,ASSIFVILSSNQPQH
TRBV7-9,TRBJ2-1,ASSLTSGDSYNEQF
TRBV12-3/TRBV12-4,TRBJ2-3,ASGMGENTQY
TRBV28,TRBJ2-7,ASSAPGGQGVSYEQY
TRBV3-1/TRBV3-2,TRBJ2-1,ASSRREGRVNEQF
TRBV28,TRBJ1-1,ATRTGSNTEAF
TRBV7-8,TRBJ2-7,ATKLGRLSNEQY
TRBV29-1,TRBJ2-5,SVEDPGGPDEETQY
TRBV6-5,TRBJ2-2,ASRTGGDTGELF
TRBV3-1/TRBV3-2,TRBJ2-3,ASSHRSGGTSLLSTDTQY
TRBV27,TRBJ2-3,ASSPWLVGGEGRTDTQY
TRBV28,TRBJ2-7,ASSKNPPDRGMNEQY
TRBV5-1,TRBJ2-4,ASSTRGQAIQY
TRBV19,TRBJ2-7,ASSGTGYYEQY
TRBV9,TRBJ1-2,ASSVGVEVT
TRBV6-1,TRBJ1-3,ASSEGLGGNTIY
TRBV10-3,TRBJ2-6,AISDRASGANVLT
TRBV12-3/TRBV12-4,TRBJ1-4,ASSPRGNEKLF
TRBV30,TRBJ2-7,AWSAGTSYEQY
TRBV11-2,TRBJ2-1,ASSGLAGKDNEQF
TRBV19,TRBJ1-5,ASSKTVNNQPQH
TRBV7-2,TRBJ2-5,ASSIQAGEAETQY
TRBV28,TRBJ2-7,ASSLAGHYEQY
TRBV11-2,TRBJ2-5,ASSNWGQQETQY
TRBV7-8,TRBJ2-3,ASSPPTGTDTQY
TRBV6-5,TRBJ2-2,ASTTGVGTGELF
TRBV23-1,TRBJ2-7,ASSQRDSYEQY
TRBV10-3,TRBJ1-1,AISESAGGDTEAF
TRBV7-2,TRBJ1-2,ASSPGDTYGYT
TRBV11-3,TRBJ1-6,ASSPRGEPLH